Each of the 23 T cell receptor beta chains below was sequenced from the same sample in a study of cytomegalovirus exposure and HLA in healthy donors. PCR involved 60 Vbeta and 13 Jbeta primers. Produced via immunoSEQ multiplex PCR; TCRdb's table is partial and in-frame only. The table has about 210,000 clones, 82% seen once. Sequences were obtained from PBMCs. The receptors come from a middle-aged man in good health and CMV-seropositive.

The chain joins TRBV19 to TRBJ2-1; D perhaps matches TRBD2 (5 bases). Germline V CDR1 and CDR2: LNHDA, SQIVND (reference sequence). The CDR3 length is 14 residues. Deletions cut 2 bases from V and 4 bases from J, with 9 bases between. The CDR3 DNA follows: TGTGCCAGTAGTATAAGCGGAAATTACAATGAGCAGTTCTTC. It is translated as CASSISGNYNEQFF. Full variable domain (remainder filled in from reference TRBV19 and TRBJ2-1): DGGITQSPKYLFRKEGQNVTLSCEQNLNHDAMYWYRQDPGQGLRLIYYSQIVNDFQKGDIAEGYSVSREKKESFPLTVTSAQKNPTAFYLCASSISGNYNEQFFGPGTRLTVL.

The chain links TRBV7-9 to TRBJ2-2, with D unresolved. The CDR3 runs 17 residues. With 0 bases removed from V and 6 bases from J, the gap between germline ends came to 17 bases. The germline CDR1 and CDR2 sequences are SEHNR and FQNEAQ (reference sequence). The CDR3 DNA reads TGTGCCAGCAGCTTAGCGTTGGCAGTCCGCTCCTCCGGGGAGCTGTTTTTT. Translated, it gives CASSLALAVRSSGELFF.

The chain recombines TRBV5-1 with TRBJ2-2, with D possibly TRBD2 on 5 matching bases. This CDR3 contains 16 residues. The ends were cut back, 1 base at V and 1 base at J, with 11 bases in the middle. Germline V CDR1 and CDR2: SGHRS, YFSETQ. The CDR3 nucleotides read TGCGCCAGCAGCTTGTCCGGGATAAGGAACACCGGGGAGCTGTTTTTT. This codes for CASSLSGIRNTGELFF.

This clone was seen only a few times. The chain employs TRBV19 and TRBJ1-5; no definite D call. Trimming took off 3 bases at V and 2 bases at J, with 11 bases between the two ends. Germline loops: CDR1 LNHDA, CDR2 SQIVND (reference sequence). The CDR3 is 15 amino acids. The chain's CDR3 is CASSMGRSGNQPQHF. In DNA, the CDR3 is TGTGCCAGTAGTATGGGGAGGTCGGGCAATCAGCCCCAGCATTTT.

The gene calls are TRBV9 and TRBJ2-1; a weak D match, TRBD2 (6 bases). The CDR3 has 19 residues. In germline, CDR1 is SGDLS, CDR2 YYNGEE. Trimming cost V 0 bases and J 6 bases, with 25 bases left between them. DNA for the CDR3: TGTGCCAGCAGCGTAGAGGTAGATAGCGGATGGTTTTACTCCAATGAGCAGTTCTTC. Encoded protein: CASSVEVDSGWFYSNEQFF.

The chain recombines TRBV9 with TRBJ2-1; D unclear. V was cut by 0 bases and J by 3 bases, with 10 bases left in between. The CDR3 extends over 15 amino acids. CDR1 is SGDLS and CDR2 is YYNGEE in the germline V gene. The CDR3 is CASSVGGSFYNEQFF. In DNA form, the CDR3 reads TGTGCCAGCAGCGTAGGTGGCAGTTTCTACAATGAGCAGTTCTTC.

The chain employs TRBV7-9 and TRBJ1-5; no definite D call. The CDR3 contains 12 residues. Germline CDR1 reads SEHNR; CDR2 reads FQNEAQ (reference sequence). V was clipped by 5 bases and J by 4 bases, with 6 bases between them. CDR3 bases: TGTGCCAGCAGCCAGATTAATCAGCCCCAGCATTTT. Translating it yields CASSQINQPQHF.

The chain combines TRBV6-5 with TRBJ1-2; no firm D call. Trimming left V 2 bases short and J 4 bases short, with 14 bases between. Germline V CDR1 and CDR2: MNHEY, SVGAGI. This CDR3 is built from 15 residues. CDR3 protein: CASSYIGVGLYGYTF. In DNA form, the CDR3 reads TGTGCCAGCAGTTACATCGGGGTCGGGCTCTATGGCTACACCTTC.

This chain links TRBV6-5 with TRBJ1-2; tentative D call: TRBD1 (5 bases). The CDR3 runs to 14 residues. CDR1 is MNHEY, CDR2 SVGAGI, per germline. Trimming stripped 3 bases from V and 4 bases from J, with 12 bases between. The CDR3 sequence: CASSYGGTSYGYTF. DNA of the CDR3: TGTGCCAGCAGTTATGGAGGGACTAGCTATGGCTACACCTTC.

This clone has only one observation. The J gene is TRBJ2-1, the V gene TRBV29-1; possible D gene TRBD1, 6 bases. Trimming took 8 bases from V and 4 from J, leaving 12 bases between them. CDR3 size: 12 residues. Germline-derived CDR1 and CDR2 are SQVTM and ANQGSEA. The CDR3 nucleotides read TGCAGCACCGGGACACTGTACAATGAGCAGTTCTTC. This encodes CSTGTLYNEQFF.

CDR3 in DNA: TGCGCCAGCAGCTTGAGCGCAACTAATGAAAAACTGTTTTTT. It encodes CASSLSATNEKLFF. The chain joins TRBV5-1 to TRBJ1-4; D uncertain. CDR3 size: 14 residues. Trimming removed 1 base from V and 0 bases from J, with 4 bases in between. CDR1 is SGHRS and CDR2 is YFSETQ in the germline V gene. Combining the CDR3 with reference TRBV5-1 and TRBJ1-4 gives the whole variable domain KAGVTQTPRYLIKTRGQQVTLSCSPISGHRSVSWYQQTPGQGLQFLFEYFSETQRNKGNFPGRFSGRQFSNSRSEMNVSTLELGDSALYLCASSLSATNEKLFFGSGTQLSVL.

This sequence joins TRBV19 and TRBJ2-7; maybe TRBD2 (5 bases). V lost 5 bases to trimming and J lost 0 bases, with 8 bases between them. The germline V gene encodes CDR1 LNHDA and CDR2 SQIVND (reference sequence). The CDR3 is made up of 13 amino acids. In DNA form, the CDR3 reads TGTGCCAGTAGTTTTGGACTCTCCTACGAGCAGTACTTC. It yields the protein CASSFGLSYEQYF.

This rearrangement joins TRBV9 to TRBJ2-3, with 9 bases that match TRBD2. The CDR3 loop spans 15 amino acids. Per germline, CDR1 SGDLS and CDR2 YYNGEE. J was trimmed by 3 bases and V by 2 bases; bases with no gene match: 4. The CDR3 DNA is TGTGCCAGCAGCGTTAGCGGGAGTAGTACAGATACGCAGTATTTT. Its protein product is CASSVSGSSTDTQYF. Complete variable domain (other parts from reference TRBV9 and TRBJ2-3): DSGVTQTPKHLITATGQRVTLRCSPRSGDLSVYWYQQSLDQGLQFLIQYYNGEERAKGNILERFSAQQFPDLHSELNLSSLELGDSALYFCASSVSGSSTDTQYFGPGTRLTVL.

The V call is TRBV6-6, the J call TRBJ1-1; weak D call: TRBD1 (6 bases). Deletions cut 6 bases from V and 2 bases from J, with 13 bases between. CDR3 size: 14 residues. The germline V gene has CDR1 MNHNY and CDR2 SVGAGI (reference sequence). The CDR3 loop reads CASRKQGINTEAFF. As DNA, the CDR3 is TGTGCCAGCAGAAAACAGGGAATCAACACTGAAGCTTTCTTT.

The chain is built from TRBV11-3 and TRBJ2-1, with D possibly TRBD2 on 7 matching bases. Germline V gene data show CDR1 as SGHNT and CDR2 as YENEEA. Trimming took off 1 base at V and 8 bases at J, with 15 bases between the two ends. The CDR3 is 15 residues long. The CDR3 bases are TGTGCCAGCAGCTTAGGGGGGCGGGAGAGCGATGAGCAGTTCTTC. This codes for CASSLGGRESDEQFF.

CDR3 sequence (DNA): TGTGCCAGCTCCCGATCACAGGGGAATCAGCCCCAGCATTTT. This codes for CASSRSQGNQPQHF. This rearrangement joins TRBV18 to TRBJ1-5; 7 bases match TRBD1. Germline V lookup: CDR1 KGHSH, CDR2 LQKENI. The CDR3 is made up of 14 amino acids. J was trimmed by 4 bases and V by 6 bases; bases with no gene match: 6.

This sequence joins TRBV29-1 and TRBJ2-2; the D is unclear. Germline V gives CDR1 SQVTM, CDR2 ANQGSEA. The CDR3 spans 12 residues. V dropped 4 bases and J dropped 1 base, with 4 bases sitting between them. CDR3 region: CSVVLNTGELFF. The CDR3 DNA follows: TGCAGCGTTGTACTGAACACCGGGGAGCTGTTTTTT.

CDR3 loop: CASSIEAPPKTFF. As DNA, the CDR3 is TGTGCCAGTAGTATAGAGGCCCCGCCGAAGACTTTCTTT. The chain recombines TRBV19 with TRBJ1-1, with D unclear. The germline V and J ends were trimmed by 0 bases and 12 bases, with 14 bases remaining between them. The germline CDR1 and CDR2 sequences are LNHDA and SQIVND (reference sequence). CDR3 length: 13 residues.

This CDR3 reads CASSQERTEQETQYF. Here the CDR3 DNA reads TGCGCCAGCAGCCAAGAGCGGACAGAACAAGAGACCCAGTACTTC. The chain joins TRBV4-1 to TRBJ2-5, with a possible D match to TRBD1 (6 bases). This CDR3 comprises 15 residues. The V end lost 0 bases, the J end lost 2 bases, and 10 bases lay between the germline ends. Per germline, CDR1 MGHRA and CDR2 YSYEKL.

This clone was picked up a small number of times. CDR3 bases: TGTGCCAGCAGTGTCCTTTTAATGAACACTGAAGCTTTCTTT. Translated: CASSVLLMNTEAFF. The rearrangement uses TRBV2 and TRBJ1-1; D is unclear. The V gene lost 4 bases and the J gene lost 0 bases, with 9 bases spanning the gap. The CDR3 has 14 residues. Germline CDR1 is SNHLY and CDR2 is FYNNEI.

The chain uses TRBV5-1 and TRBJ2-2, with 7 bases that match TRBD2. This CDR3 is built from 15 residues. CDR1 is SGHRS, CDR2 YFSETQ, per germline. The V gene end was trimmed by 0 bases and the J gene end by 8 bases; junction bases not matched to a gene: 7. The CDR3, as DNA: TGCGCCAGCAGCTTGGCTAGCGGCGGATTGGGGGAGCTGTTTTTT. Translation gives CASSLASGGLGELFF.

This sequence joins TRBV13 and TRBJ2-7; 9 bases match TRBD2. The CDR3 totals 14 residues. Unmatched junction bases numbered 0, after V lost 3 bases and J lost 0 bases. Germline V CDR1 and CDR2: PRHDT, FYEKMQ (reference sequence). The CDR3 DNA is TGTGCCAGCAGCTTTAGCGGGAGCTCCTACGAGCAGTACTTC. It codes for CASSFSGSSYEQYF.

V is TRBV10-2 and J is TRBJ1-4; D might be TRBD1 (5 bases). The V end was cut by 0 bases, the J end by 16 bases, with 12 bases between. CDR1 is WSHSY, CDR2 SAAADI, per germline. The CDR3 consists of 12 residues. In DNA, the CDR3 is TGCGCCAGCAGTGAGTCGGGGGGAATGCAGTTTTTT. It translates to CASSESGGMQFF.